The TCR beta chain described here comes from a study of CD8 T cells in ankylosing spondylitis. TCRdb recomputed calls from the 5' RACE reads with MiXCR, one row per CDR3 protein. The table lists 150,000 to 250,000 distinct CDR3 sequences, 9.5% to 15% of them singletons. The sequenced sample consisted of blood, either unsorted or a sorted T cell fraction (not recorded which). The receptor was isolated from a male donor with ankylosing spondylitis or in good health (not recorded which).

CDR3 region: CASSDWGGTEAFF. The CDR3 DNA is TGTGCCAGCAGTGATTGGGGGGGTACTGAAGCTTTCTTT. This sequence joins TRBV25-1 and TRBJ1-1; the D gene is possibly TRBD1 (5 bases). The germline V and J ends were trimmed by 3 bases and 5 bases, with 10 bases remaining between them. The germline V gene has CDR1 MGHDK and CDR2 SYGVNS. This CDR3 is 13 amino acids long.